The clone carrying this T cell receptor beta chain appeared a single time. At one end, the junction sequence differs from germline, possibly due to a read error. Genomic DNA was employed as the template in profiling TCR beta VDJ and CDR3. Each CDR3 protein gets one entry after TCRdb re-called the reads with MiXCR. In the table there are around 290,000 distinct CDR3 sequences, roughly 53% of which are singletons. Flow cytometry had shown expanded CD8+CD57+ cells in the patients chosen for sequencing. The CDR3 is 14 amino acids. Germline V CDR1 and CDR2: DFQATT, SNEGSKA (reference sequence). The record originates from a study of CD8+CD57+ T cells in acquired aplastic anemia. Across the whole study: Isolated CD4+ and CD8+ cells, once sorted, yielded DNA averaging around 3.1 ug.

This receptor was obtained from a human donor with aplastic anemia. Sequencing was performed on sorted CD4+, CD8+, or CD8+CD57+ T cells (not recorded which) from PBMCs. The gene calls are TRBV20-1 and TRBJ2-7; maybe TRBD2 (5 bases). For the CDR3, the DNA is TGCAGTGCTAGCCGGACTGGCGGAGTCAATGAGCGGTTCTTC. It yields the protein CSASRTGGVNERFF.